Listed below are T cell receptor beta chains from one sample, sequenced in a study of cytotoxic CD8 clonotypes in ibrutinib-treated CLL. TCRdb's table, derived via immunoSEQ multiplex PCR, lists solely in-frame clones and lacks some. The data show fewer than 400,000 clones, roughly two thirds seen once. This material consisted of PBMCs, taken after 36 months of ibrutinib treatment. All receptors come from a human donor with chronic lymphocytic leukemia. Each CDR3 is given with its conserved first and last residue. D genes are given only for firm matches. Size is stated for part of the rows, as once, few or many counts, or as a class when the clone is expanded.

D	length	J	V	size	CDR3	DNA
NA	15	TRBJ2-7	TRBV13	NA	CASSLLRDSPYEQYF	TGTGCCAGCAGCTTATTGCGGGACTCCCCCTACGAGCAGTACTTC
TRBD1	15	TRBJ2-7	TRBV6-5	NA	CASSYQTGIAYEQYF	TGTGCCAGCAGTTACCAGACAGGGATTGCCTACGAGCAGTACTTC
NA	15	TRBJ2-1	TRBV19	NA	CASSAIGGGYNEQFF	TGTGCCAGTAGTGCGATCGGGGGAGGCTACAATGAGCAGTTCTTC
NA	14	TRBJ2-2	TRBV29-1	many	CSVKTGPDTGELFF	TGCAGCGTAAAGACTGGGCCGGACACCGGGGAGCTGTTTTTT
NA	12	TRBJ2-7	TRBV6-5	few	CAADLGTYEQYF	TGTGCCGCGGACCTTGGCACCTACGAGCAGTACTTC
NA	15	TRBJ1-2	TRBV18	NA	CASSPKVAESYGYTF	TGTGCCAGCTCACCGAAGGTTGCGGAATCCTATGGCTACACCTTC
NA	13	TRBJ2-2	TRBV5-1	NA	CASSPTTTGELFF	TGCGCCAGCAGTCCGACTACCACCGGGGAGCTGTTTTTT
TRBD1	12	TRBJ1-1	TRBV5-5	few	CASRGQAAEAFF	TGTGCCAGCAGGGGACAGGCGGCTGAAGCTTTCTTT
NA	16	TRBJ2-7	TRBV21-1	NA	CASSKAFTSDIYEQYF	TGTGCCAGCAGCAAAGCGTTCACTAGCGATATCTACGAGCAGTACTTC
TRBD1	15	TRBJ1-6	TRBV4-1	NA	CASSQADRDGSPLHF	TGCGCCAGCAGCCAAGCCGACAGGGATGGCTCACCCCTCCACTTT
TRBD2	16	TRBJ2-3	TRBV7-6	NA	CASSPTGTSPTDTQYF	TGTGCCAGCAGCCCGACCGGGACTAGTCCCACAGATACGCAGTATTTT
TRBD1	16	TRBJ2-5	TRBV5-1	NA	CASSSPDREVQETQYF	TGCGCCAGCAGCTCCCCGGACAGGGAGGTCCAAGAGACCCAGTACTTC
TRBD2	15	TRBJ2-7	TRBV5-1	few	CASSLGLAGLYEQYF	TGCGCCAGCAGCTTGGGGCTAGCGGGCCTCTACGAGCAGTACTTC
NA	15	TRBJ1-2	TRBV6-5	NA	CASSYSGGYGYGYTF	TGTGCCAGCAGTTACTCTGGGGGCTACGGGTATGGCTACACCTTC
NA	17	TRBJ1-5	TRBV7-6	NA	CASSLPRAGAHNQPQHF	TGTGCCAGCAGCTTACCCCGTGCGGGGGCTCACAATCAGCCCCAGCATTTT
NA	16	TRBJ2-6	TRBV29-1	NA	CSVGDGTFSGANVLTF	TGCAGCGTGGGGGACGGTACCTTCTCTGGGGCCAACGTCCTGACTTTC
NA	17	TRBJ2-7	TRBV5-1	NA	CASRSLPLVQGSYEQYF	TGCGCCAGCCGATCGCTACCCCTAGTCCAGGGGTCCTACGAGCAGTACTTC
NA	14	TRBJ2-5	TRBV7-9	NA	CASSFPARKETQYF	TGTGCCAGCAGCTTTCCGGCTCGTAAAGAGACCCAGTACTTC
NA	15	TRBJ1-4	TRBV7-8	NA	CASSSLGGDNEKLFF	TGTGCCAGCAGCTCCCTCGGGGGGGACAATGAAAAACTGTTTTTT
NA	13	TRBJ2-7	TRBV11-2	NA	CASSRSGVYEQYF	TGTGCCAGCAGCAGGTCGGGGGTCTACGAGCAGTACTTC
TRBD2	14	TRBJ2-7	TRBV13	NA	CASSPGTRTYEQYF	TGTGCCAGCAGTCCAGGGACTAGAACCTACGAGCAGTACTTC
NA	17	TRBJ2-6	TRBV19	NA	CASSMGSLPPGANVLTF	TGTGCCAGTAGTATGGGGTCACTGCCTCCTGGGGCCAACGTCCTGACTTTC
NA	15	TRBJ2-1	TRBV11-2	NA	CASSGRESSYNEQFF	TGTGCCAGCAGCGGCAGGGAAAGCTCCTACAATGAGCAGTTCTTC
NA	13	TRBJ2-3	TRBV9	few	CASSVGVADTQYF	TGTGCCAGCAGCGTAGGAGTGGCAGATACGCAGTATTTT
NA	13	TRBJ2-5	TRBV27	few	CASRPSGEETQYF	TGTGCCAGCAGGCCGTCCGGGGAAGAGACCCAGTACTTC
NA	15	TRBJ1-6	TRBV9	NA	CASSVGTLNNSPLHF	TGTGCCAGCAGCGTGGGGACACTCAATAATTCACCCCTCCACTTT
TRBD1	18	TRBJ2-6	TRBV25-1	NA	CASSELGTGYQGANVLTF	TGTGCCAGCAGTGAATTGGGGACAGGGTATCAAGGGGCCAACGTCCTGACTTTC
NA	15	TRBJ1-5	TRBV11-2	NA	CASSRTGTGNQPQHF	TGTGCCAGCAGCAGAACCGGGACTGGTAATCAGCCCCAGCATTTT
TRBD1	15	TRBJ2-7	TRBV7-8	NA	CASSLSRTGFYEQYF	TGTGCCAGCAGCTTGAGTCGGACAGGATTCTACGAGCAGTACTTC
NA	13	TRBJ2-2	TRBV19	NA	CASSARDGGELFF	TGTGCCAGTAGTGCGCGAGACGGCGGGGAGCTGTTTTTT
TRBD1	12	TRBJ2-7	TRBV6-5	NA	CASNRGTGEQYF	TGTGCCAGCAACAGGGGAACGGGCGAGCAGTACTTC
NA	15	TRBJ2-7	TRBV5-6	NA	CASSQLRVNGGEQYF	TGTGCCAGCAGCCAACTCCGGGTAAACGGCGGCGAGCAGTACTTC
TRBD1	15	TRBJ2-2	TRBV6-5	NA	CASSPGQGAIGELFF	TGTGCCAGCAGTCCGGGACAGGGGGCTATCGGGGAGCTGTTTTTT
TRBD1	16	TRBJ2-5	TRBV25-1	NA	CASSGRDRGMGETQYF	TGTGCCAGCAGTGGCCGGGACAGGGGTATGGGAGAGACCCAGTACTTC
TRBD1	17	TRBJ2-4	TRBV10-2	NA	CASSESLLGQGKNIQYF	TGCGCCAGCAGTGAGTCACTGCTTGGACAGGGGAAAAACATTCAGTACTTC
NA	11	TRBJ1-2	TRBV2	NA	CASWGIRGYTF	TGTGCCAGCTGGGGGATAAGGGGCTACACCTTC
NA	12	TRBJ1-5	TRBV6-5	NA	CASSTQGKPQHF	TGTGCCAGCAGTACCCAGGGTAAGCCCCAGCATTTT
NA	11	TRBJ2-7	TRBV28	few	CASSLLAEQYF	TGTGCCAGCAGTTTATTGGCCGAGCAGTACTTC
NA	13	TRBJ2-7	TRBV7-8	NA	CASSPTGGGKQYF	TGTGCCAGCAGCCCTACAGGGGGAGGGAAGCAGTACTTC
TRBD1	16	TRBJ2-1	TRBV5-5	NA	CASRTWDRGSHNEQFF	TGTGCCAGCAGGACCTGGGACAGGGGGTCCCACAATGAGCAGTTCTTC
TRBD2	14	TRBJ2-7	TRBV7-9	NA	CASSLEGSGGWQYF	TGTGCCAGCAGCTTAGAGGGGAGCGGGGGTTGGCAGTACTTC